This TCR beta chain was documented in a study of beta chain features in type 1 diabetes. General study points: There was a moderate but significant shortening of TCRB CDR3s in all four CD4+ subsets of Type 1 diabetes patients.

Of note for this clone: The antigen is undetermined.

Sequenced material consisted of expressed TCRB transcripts (all of the isolated RNA was reverse transcribed). Profiled with immunoSEQ multiplex PCR; TCRdb holds only in-frame clones, not every one. The data show 15,000 to 17,000 clones, 69% seen once. Trimming removed 4 bases from V and 10 bases from J, with 14 bases in between. Germline lookup yields CDR1 SNHLY and CDR2 FYNNEI. This CDR3 comprises 12 residues. This sequence originates from a man younger than 45 with type 1 diabetes. Sequencing was carried out using Tregs from blood. The chain employs TRBV2 and TRBJ2-7, with a weak D call TRBD1 (6 bases). The CDR3 DNA follows: TGTGCCAGCAGTGTCGGGTCCGGGACACAGTACTTC. This sequence encodes CASSVGSGTQYF. The whole variable domain, filled in from reference TRBV2 and TRBJ2-7, reads EPEVTQTPSHQVTQMGQEVILRCVPISNHLYFYWYRQILGQKVEFLVSFYNNEISEKSEIFDDQFSVERPDGSNFTLKIRSTKLEDSAMYFCASSVGSGTQYFGPGTRLTVT.